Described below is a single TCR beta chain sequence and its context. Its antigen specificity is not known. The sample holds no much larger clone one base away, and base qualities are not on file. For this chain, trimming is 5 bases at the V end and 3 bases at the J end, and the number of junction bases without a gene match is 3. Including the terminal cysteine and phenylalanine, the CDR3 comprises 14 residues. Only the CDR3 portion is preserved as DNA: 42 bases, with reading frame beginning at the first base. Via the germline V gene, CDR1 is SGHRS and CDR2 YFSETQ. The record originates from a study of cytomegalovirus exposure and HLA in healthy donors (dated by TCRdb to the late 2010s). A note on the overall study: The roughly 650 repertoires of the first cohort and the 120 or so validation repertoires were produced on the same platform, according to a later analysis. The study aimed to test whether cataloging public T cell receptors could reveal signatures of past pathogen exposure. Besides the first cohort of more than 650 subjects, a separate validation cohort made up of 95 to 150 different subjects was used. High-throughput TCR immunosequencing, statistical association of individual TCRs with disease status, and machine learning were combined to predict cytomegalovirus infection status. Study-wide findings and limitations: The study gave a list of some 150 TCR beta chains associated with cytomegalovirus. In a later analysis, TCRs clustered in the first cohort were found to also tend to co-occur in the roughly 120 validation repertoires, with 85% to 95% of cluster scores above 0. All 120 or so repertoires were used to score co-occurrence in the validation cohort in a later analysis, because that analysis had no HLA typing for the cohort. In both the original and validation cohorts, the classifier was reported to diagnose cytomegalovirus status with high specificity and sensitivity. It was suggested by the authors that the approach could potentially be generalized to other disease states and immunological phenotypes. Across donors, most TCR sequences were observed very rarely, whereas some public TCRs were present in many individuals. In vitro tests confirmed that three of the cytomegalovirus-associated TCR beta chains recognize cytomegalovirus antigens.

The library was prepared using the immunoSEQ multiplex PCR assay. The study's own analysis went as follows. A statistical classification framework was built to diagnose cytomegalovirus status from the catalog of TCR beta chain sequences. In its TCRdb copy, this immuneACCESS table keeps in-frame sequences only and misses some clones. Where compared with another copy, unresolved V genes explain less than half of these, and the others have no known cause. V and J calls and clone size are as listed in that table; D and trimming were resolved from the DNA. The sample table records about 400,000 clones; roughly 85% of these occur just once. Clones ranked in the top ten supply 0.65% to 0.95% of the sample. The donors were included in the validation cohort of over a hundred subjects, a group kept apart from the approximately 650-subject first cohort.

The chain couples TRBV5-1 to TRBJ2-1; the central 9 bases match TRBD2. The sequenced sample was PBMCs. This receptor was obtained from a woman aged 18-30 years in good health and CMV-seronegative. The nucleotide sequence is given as TGCGCCAGCAGAGTAGCGGGGGTCTACAATGAGCAGTTCTTC. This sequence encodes CASRVAGVYNEQFF.